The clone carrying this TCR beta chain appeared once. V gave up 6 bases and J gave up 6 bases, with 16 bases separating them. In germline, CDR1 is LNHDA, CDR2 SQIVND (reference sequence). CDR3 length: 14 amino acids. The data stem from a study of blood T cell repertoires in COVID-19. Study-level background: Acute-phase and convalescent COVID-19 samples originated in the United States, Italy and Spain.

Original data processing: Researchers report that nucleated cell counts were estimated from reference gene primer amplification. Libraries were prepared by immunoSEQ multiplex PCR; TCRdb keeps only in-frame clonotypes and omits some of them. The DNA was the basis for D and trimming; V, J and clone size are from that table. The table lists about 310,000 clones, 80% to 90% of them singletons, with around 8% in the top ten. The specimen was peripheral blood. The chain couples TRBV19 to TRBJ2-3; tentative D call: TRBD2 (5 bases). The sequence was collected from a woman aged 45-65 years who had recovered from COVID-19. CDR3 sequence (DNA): TGTGCCAGTAGGAGGGTCCCCCTCGCGGATACGCAGTATTTT. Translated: CASRRVPLADTQYF.